These 15 T cell receptor beta chains came from one sample sequenced in a study of TIL therapy for anti-PD-1-resistant metastatic lung cancer. The time point: pre-treatment sample, taken before nivolumab and TIL therapy. Tumor tissue came from excised metastases, mostly pleural nodules or supraclavicular lymph nodes. The libraries were made with immunoSEQ v3. Produced via immunoSEQ multiplex PCR; TCRdb's table is partial and in-frame only. This table holds 9,500 to 15,000 clones, roughly 58% found once. The material was tumor tissue, obtained at baseline. These receptors were obtained from a person between 25 and 79 years old with non-small cell lung cancer.

This clone is deemed medium-sized. The chain is built from TRBV7-9 and TRBJ2-3; D is possibly TRBD1 (6 bases). This CDR3 region has 17 residues. CDR1 and CDR2 from the germline V gene are SEHNR and FQNEAQ (reference sequence). Trimming removed 4 bases at V and 0 bases at J, with 17 bases between. The chain's CDR3 is CASSSSYRVYSTDTQYF. In DNA form, the CDR3 reads TGTGCCAGCAGCTCTAGTTACAGGGTTTATAGCACAGATACGCAGTATTTT.

This sequence joins TRBV27 and TRBJ2-3; unclear D gene. This CDR3 has 13 amino acids. The V gene lost 5 bases and the J gene lost 1 base, with 7 bases spanning the gap. CDR1 and CDR2 (germline): MNHEY, SMNVEV (reference sequence). The chain's CDR3 is CASSELGTDTQYF. The CDR3 DNA reads TGTGCCAGCAGTGAATTAGGCACAGATACGCAGTATTTT.

The rearrangement uses TRBV7-2 and TRBJ1-1; the match to TRBD1 covers 7 bases. CDR3 length: 13 amino acids. Looked up from germline, CDR1 is SGHTA and CDR2 is FQGNSA. The ends lost 11 bases at V and 5 bases at J; junction bases unmatched: 11. CDR3: CAGLTGVGTEAFF. The CDR3 region has the DNA TGTGCCGGGTTAACAGGGGTAGGAACTGAAGCTTTCTTT.

As regards this clone: The same CDR3 is also encoded by other DNA sequences in this sample. The V call is TRBV3-1 (or the pseudogene TRBV3-2), the J call TRBJ2-2; 8 nucleotides line up with TRBD1. CDR3 length: 16 amino acids. Unmatched junction bases numbered 10, after V lost 3 bases and J lost 7 bases. In germline, CDR1 is LGHDT, CDR2 YNNKEL (reference sequence). In DNA, the CDR3 is TGTGCCAGCAGCCACCCGAGTGACAGGGGTATCGGGGAGCTGTTTTTT. Translated: CASSHPSDRGIGELFF.

This rearrangement joins TRBV5-1 to TRBJ2-4, with 9 bases that match TRBD1. The V and J ends lost 4 bases and 10 bases, in that order; junction bases with no gene match: 15. Germline CDR1 reads SGHRS; CDR2 reads YFSETQ. The CDR3 consists of 16 residues. The CDR3 DNA reads TGCGCCAGCAGCCGTTTAGGCGGGACAGGGATCGGGATTCAGTACTTC. Translation gives CASSRLGGTGIGIQYF. Supplemented by reference TRBV5-1 and TRBJ2-4, the full variable domain reads KAGVTQTPRYLIKTRGQQVTLSCSPISGHRSVSWYQQTPGQGLQFLFEYFSETQRNKGNFPGRFSGRQFSNSRSEMNVSTLELGDSALYLCASSRLGGTGIGIQYFGAGTRLSVL.

This clone counts as medium-sized. In DNA form, the CDR3 reads TGCGCCAGCAGCTACCGGCCGGGGGGAGAGACCCAGTACTTC. It codes for CASSYRPGGETQYF. The genes are TRBV5-1 and TRBJ2-5; TRBD2 matches at 7 bases. Germline trimming cut 3 bases from V and 4 bases from J; bases unmatched to any gene: 6. The CDR3 totals 14 residues. The germline gives CDR1 SGHRS, CDR2 YFSETQ.

The table lists this clone with a few counts. The rearrangement links TRBV6-5 to TRBJ1-1; possibly TRBD1 for D (6 bases). Per the germline V gene, CDR1 is MNHEY and CDR2 is SVGAGI. V dropped 6 bases and J dropped 0 bases, with 8 bases sitting between them. This CDR3 is 13 amino acids long. In DNA, the CDR3 is TGTGCCAGCAGAGGGACAATGAACACTGAAGCTTTCTTT. Protein: CASRGTMNTEAFF.

This sequence joins TRBV6-5 and TRBJ2-2; D is perhaps TRBD1 (5 bases). Trimming pared 6 bases from V and 7 bases from J, leaving 18 bases between. Per germline, CDR1 MNHEY and CDR2 SVGAGI. The CDR3 loop spans 15 amino acids. The CDR3 spells CASRPRTPSVGELFF. The CDR3 bases are TGTGCCAGCAGGCCCAGGACACCCTCGGTCGGGGAGCTGTTTTTT.

The sample holds a few counts of this clone. V and J are TRBV7-5 and TRBJ2-7; the table's D call of TRBD1 was not tested on the DNA. TRBV7-5 is deemed a pseudogene. The CDR3 is 16 residues long. The CDR3 loop reads CVRSLGALTFGYEQYF. The CDR3 nucleotides read TGTGTCAGAAGCTTAGGAGCTCTGACATTCGGCTACGAGCAGTACTTC.

The sample holds a few counts of this clone. The chain carries TRBV7-9 and TRBJ2-5; D possibly corresponds to TRBD2 (5 bases). The germline V gene has CDR1 SEHNR and CDR2 FQNEAQ (reference sequence). V was cut by 2 bases and J by 3 bases, with 7 bases left in between. This CDR3 has 13 amino acids. The CDR3 sequence: CASSLWGEETQYF. The CDR3 DNA sequence: TGTGCCAGCAGCTTATGGGGAGAAGAGACCCAGTACTTC.

In its sample, this clone ranks as large. The chain links TRBV30 to TRBJ1-2; 9 positions agree with TRBD1. This CDR3 has 16 amino acids. The trim removed 1 base at V and 1 base at J, leaving 7 bases unmatched. Germline CDR1 GTSNPN, CDR2 SVGIG (reference sequence). The chain's CDR3 is CAWSADYRGRNYGYTF. CDR3 in DNA: TGTGCCTGGAGTGCCGACTACAGGGGGCGTAACTATGGCTACACCTTC.

The sample holds a few counts of this clone. The J gene is TRBJ1-4, the V gene TRBV5-4; D not resolved. CDR1 and CDR2 from the germline V gene are SGHNT and YYREEE (reference sequence). The CDR3 extends over 12 amino acids. Deletions cut 0 bases from V and 5 bases from J, with 2 bases between. The CDR3 DNA is TGTGCCAGCAGCTTGGGGAATGAAAAACTGTTTTTT. It encodes CASSLGNEKLFF.

This clone was detected only once. The CDR3 DNA sequence: TGTGCCAGCAGCCTCAGGGGAACTAATGAAAAACTGTTTTTT. Translation: CASSLRGTNEKLFF. This chain connects TRBV7-2 to TRBJ1-4; the D gene is possibly TRBD1 (6 bases). This CDR3 spans 14 amino acids. The V gene lost 5 bases and the J gene lost 1 base, with 8 bases spanning the gap. Germline lookup yields CDR1 SGHTA and CDR2 FQGNSA.

This clone has only a few counts. The chain has TRBV3-1 (or the pseudogene TRBV3-2) and TRBJ2-2, with D possibly being TRBD2 (6 bases). CDR3 length: 14 residues. Deletions cut 4 bases from V and 5 bases from J, with 11 bases between. From germline, CDR1 is LGHDT and CDR2 YNNKEL (reference sequence). The CDR3 DNA is TGTGCCAGCAGCCCGCTTGGGGGGACCGGGGAGCTGTTTTTT. This translates into CASSPLGGTGELFF.

The rearrangement links TRBV5-1 to TRBJ1-6; 9 bases map to TRBD1. The CDR3 is 17 amino acids. Germline CDR1 is SGHRS and CDR2 is YFSETQ. V dropped 0 bases and J dropped 7; count of bases not matched to a gene: 8. The DNA of the CDR3 is TGCGCCAGCAGCTTGGTCGGGACAGGGTTTAGGAATTCACCCCTCCACTTT. This sequence encodes CASSLVGTGFRNSPLHF.